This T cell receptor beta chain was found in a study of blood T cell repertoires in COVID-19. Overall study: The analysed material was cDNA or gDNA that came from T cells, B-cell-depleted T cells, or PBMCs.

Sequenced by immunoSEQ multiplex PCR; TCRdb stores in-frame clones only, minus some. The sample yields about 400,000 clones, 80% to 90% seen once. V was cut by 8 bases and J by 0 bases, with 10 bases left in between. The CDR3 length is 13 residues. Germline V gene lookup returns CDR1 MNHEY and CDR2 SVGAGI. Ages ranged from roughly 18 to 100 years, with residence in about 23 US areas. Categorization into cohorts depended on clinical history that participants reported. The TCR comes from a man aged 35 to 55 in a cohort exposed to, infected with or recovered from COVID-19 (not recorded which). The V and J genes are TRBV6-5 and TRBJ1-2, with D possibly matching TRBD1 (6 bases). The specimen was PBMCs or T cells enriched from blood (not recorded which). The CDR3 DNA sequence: TGTGCCAGCCGGACAGCAGCTAACTATGGCTACACCTTC. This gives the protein CASRTAANYGYTF.